This T cell receptor (beta chain) emerged from a study of molecular identifiers for immune sequencing clone quantification. Whole-study context: Five aliquots were made in replicates from the RNA of approximately 20,000 or 98,000 naive CD8 cells, and four were sequenced.

It was from around 18,000 to 910,000 sorted cells, with 10%, 30% or 50% RNA, that naive CD8 libraries came. Trimming took 0 bases from V and 6 from J; bases not matched to a gene: 9. Germline V gives CDR1 MGHDK, CDR2 SYGVNS. The CDR3 is made up of 17 amino acids. TCRdb redid the calling of the PCR reads with MiXCR, one entry per CDR3 protein. The table records approximately 500,000 distinct CDR3 sequences, about 25% of them present only once. This clonotype has a handful of counts. This receptor was identified in a human donor in good health. Some libraries in this study had Jurkat cell RNA spiked in. The V and J genes are TRBV25-1 and TRBJ2-3, with 10 bases fitting TRBD2. Sequencing was performed on naive CD8+ T cells from blood, with Jurkat cell RNA spiked in. Specified subset: FACS-sorted CD8+CD4-CCR7+CD45RA+ naive T cells. For the CDR3, the DNA is TGTGCCAGCAGTGAATATTACGGGACTAGCGCGTCGGATACGCAGTATTTT. It is translated as CASSEYYGTSASDTQYF. The full variable domain, with the rest looked up from reference TRBV25-1 and TRBJ2-3, is EADIYQTPRYLVIGTGKKITLECSQTMGHDKMYWYQQDPGMELHLIHYSYGVNSTEKGDLSSESTVSRIRTEHFPLTLESARPSHTSQYLCASSEYYGTSASDTQYFGPGTRLTVL.